This TCR beta chain comes out of a study of T cell changes during pregnancy in multiple sclerosis. Trimming removed 3 bases from V and 2 bases from J; junction bases left unmatched: 8. Germline V gene lookup returns CDR1 LNHDA and CDR2 SQIVND (reference sequence). CDR3 length: 17 amino acids. Sequencing was performed with immunoSEQ multiplex PCR; in TCRdb, only in-frame clones are kept and a portion is missing. The repertoire has tens of thousands of clones, 90% to 95% of them found once; the top ten carry 0.55% to 0.85%. This specimen consisted of peripheral blood, obtained in the third trimester of pregnancy. This TCR was recovered from a female donor in good health, enrolled as a control in a pregnancy study. The rearrangement uses TRBV19 and TRBJ2-7; 12 nucleotides align to TRBD2. CDR3 sequence: CASSMGTSGSNPYEQYF. The CDR3 nucleotides read TGTGCCAGTAGTATGGGGACTAGCGGGTCCAATCCCTACGAGCAGTACTTC.